Each of the 29 T cell receptor beta chains below was sequenced from the same sample in a study of response to subunit inactivated influenza vaccine. Using its own MiXCR run on the RT-PCR reads, TCRdb lists one record per CDR3 protein. The sample includes hundreds of thousands of distinct CDR3 sequences, approximately 7.7% of them seen just once. Source: PBMCs from blood, taken 23 months after vaccination. These receptors were taken from a man aged 45-69 years who received an inactivated influenza vaccine.

The chain carries TRBV5-1 and TRBJ2-1; the D gene is possibly TRBD1 (5 bases). This CDR3 has 14 amino acids. Germline values: CDR1 SGHRS, CDR2 YFSETQ. Trimming took off 1 base at V and 5 bases at J, with 10 bases between the two ends. CDR3 nucleotides: TGCGCCAGCAGCTTGAGGCCAGGGAACAATGAGCAGTTCTTC. It translates to CASSLRPGNNEQFF.

V is TRBV12-3 or TRBV12-4 and J is TRBJ1-2; 7 nucleotides agree with TRBD1. The V and J ends lost 5 bases and 4 bases, in that order; junction bases with no gene match: 4. This CDR3 is 13 amino acids long. The CDR3 region has the DNA TGTGCCAGCAGTAACGACAGGGCCTATGGCTACACCTTC. Translation: CASSNDRAYGYTF.

This clonotype was recorded at least ten times. V gene TRBV2 combines with J gene TRBJ2-5, with 7 nucleotides matching TRBD1. Germline V gene sequence: CDR1 SNHLY, CDR2 FYNNEI. There are 13 residues in the CDR3. V lost 7 bases and J lost 3; bases outside the gene matches: 5. The CDR3 bases are TGTGCCAGCACTGGAACAGGGGAAGAGACCCAGTACTTC. It specifies CASTGTGEETQYF.

As concerns this clonotype: One end of the junction is discordant with germline, which a read error may explain. This chain links TRBV2 with TRBJ1-3; D might be TRBD1 (5 bases). CDR3 length: 12 residues. Germline CDR1 and CDR2: SNHLY and FYNNEI. CDR3 residues: CASTPQGDTKYF. For the CDR3, the DNA is TGTGCCAGCACGCCTCAGGGAGACACCAAATATTTT.

The sample holds many counts of this clonotype. The DNA of the CDR3 is TGTGCCAGCAGCTTAACTAGCGCCTCTTACAATGAGCAGTTCTTC. As protein: CASSLTSASYNEQFF. The chain employs TRBV7-2 and TRBJ2-1; the match to TRBD2 covers 7 bases. The CDR3 extends over 15 amino acids. Germline CDR1 reads SGHTA; CDR2 reads FQGNSA. J gave up 4 bases and V 2 bases, and 5 bases lay outside the gene matches.

The sample holds a few counts of this clonotype. V is TRBV20-1 and J is TRBJ2-6; no clear D. CDR3 length: 16 amino acids. The V and J ends lost 4 bases and 0 bases respectively, with 13 bases between them. CDR1 DFQATT and CDR2 SNEGSKA come from the germline V gene (reference sequence). As DNA, the CDR3 is TGCAGTGCTACTCCCACCCTGGGCTCTGGGGCCAACGTCCTGACTTTC. Translating gives CSATPTLGSGANVLTF.

This clonotype has ten or more counts. The V call is TRBV6-4, the J call TRBJ1-1, with TRBD1 matching 8 bases. Trimming cost V 6 bases and J 2 bases; bases outside gene matches: 8. From germline, CDR1 is MRHNA and CDR2 SNTAGT. The CDR3 totals 15 residues. In DNA, the CDR3 is TGTGCCAGCAGGGAGCAGGGGGCATTAAACACTGAAGCTTTCTTT. Encoded protein: CASREQGALNTEAFF.

This clonotype has more than one count but fewer than ten. V usage is TRBV6-2 or TRBV6-3 and J usage is TRBJ2-1; D is uncertain. V was trimmed by 0 bases and J by 6 bases, leaving 12 bases between them. This CDR3 spans 15 amino acids. Germline loops: CDR1 MNHEY, CDR2 SVGEGT. The CDR3 here is CASSYSTPRLNEQFF. CDR3 in DNA: TGTGCCAGCAGTTACTCGACACCAAGGCTCAATGAGCAGTTCTTC.

V is TRBV6-1 and J is TRBJ1-1; D possibly corresponds to TRBD1 (5 bases). The CDR3 contains 14 residues. Germline V CDR1 and CDR2: MNHNS, SASEGT. Trimming took off 5 bases at V and 4 bases at J, with 14 bases between the two ends. CDR3 in amino acids: CASSPAGFSTEAFF. DNA of the CDR3: TGTGCCAGCAGTCCGGCAGGGTTTAGCACTGAAGCTTTCTTT.

This clonotype was seen ten or more times. The J gene is TRBJ1-1, the V gene TRBV5-1; a weak D match, TRBD1 (6 bases). V lost 3 bases, J lost 3 bases, and 18 bases lay in between. Germline V gene lookup returns CDR1 SGHRS and CDR2 YFSETQ. This CDR3 region has 16 residues. This chain's CDR3 is CASSSIQQGPDTEAFF. The DNA of the CDR3 is TGCGCCAGCAGCTCCATACAACAGGGTCCCGACACTGAAGCTTTCTTT.

This clonotype came up many times. The V gene is TRBV10-3, the J gene TRBJ1-6; D is ambiguous. Germline CDR1 is ENHRY and CDR2 is SYGVKD. With 8 bases removed from V and 7 bases from J, the gap between germline ends came to 12 bases. The CDR3 length is 13 residues. CDR3 in DNA: TGTGCCATCTGCGAGGGTAACAATTCACCCCTCCACTTT. Its translation: CAICEGNNSPLHF.

There are a few counts of this clonotype. V and J are TRBV12-3 or TRBV12-4 and TRBJ1-2; D not resolved. Trimming pared 2 bases from V and 4 bases from J, leaving 8 bases between. The length of the CDR3 is 13 residues. The CDR3 DNA sequence: TGTGCCAGCAGTTTATTGCGAAGCTATGGCTACACCTTC. Translation gives CASSLLRSYGYTF.

This chain connects TRBV3-1 to TRBJ2-7; TRBD1 aligns across 9 bases. Germline V CDR1 and CDR2: LGHDT, YNNKEL (reference sequence). The CDR3 totals 15 residues. Trimming cost V 1 base and J 2 bases; bases outside gene matches: 3. The CDR3, as DNA: TGTGCCAGCAGCCAAGGGACAGGGGAAACCTACGAGCAGTACTTC. This codes for CASSQGTGETYEQYF.

This clonotype was seen more than once but under ten times. The CDR3 region is CASSSAGGSYNEQFF. CDR3 nucleotides: TGTGCCAGCAGTTCAGCGGGGGGTTCGTACAATGAGCAGTTCTTC. The V call is TRBV28, the J call TRBJ2-1; 9 bases are a match to TRBD2. J gave up 4 bases and V 4 bases, and 5 bases lay outside the gene matches. From germline, CDR1 is MDHEN and CDR2 SYDVKM. This CDR3 is 15 amino acids long.

The chain combines TRBV20-1 with TRBJ2-7, with TRBD2 matching over 9 bases. The CDR3 has 15 amino acids. J gave up 7 bases and V 6 bases, and 16 bases lay outside the gene matches. Germline assignment: CDR1 DFQATT and CDR2 SNEGSKA (reference sequence). Here the CDR3 reads CSAPIGGGRAGEQYF. The CDR3 region has the DNA TGCAGTGCCCCTATCGGTGGCGGGAGGGCCGGGGAGCAGTACTTC.

There are a few counts of this clonotype. CDR3 in DNA: TGTGCCATCAGTGACCGCAATGAGCAGTTCTTC. Translation: CAISDRNEQFF. This chain uses TRBV10-3 with TRBJ2-1; D is undetermined. The germline V gene has CDR1 ENHRY and CDR2 SYGVKD. This CDR3 comprises 11 residues. V shed 3 bases and J shed 6 bases, with 3 bases lying between them.

The chain employs TRBV20-1 and TRBJ1-6; D possibly corresponds to TRBD1 (5 bases). Trimming cost V 6 bases and J 6 bases, with 12 bases left between them. CDR3 size: 13 residues. Germline lookup yields CDR1 DFQATT and CDR2 SNEGSKA (reference sequence). DNA of the CDR3: TGCAGTGCACATACAGGTTTTAATTCACCCCTCCACTTT. Protein: CSAHTGFNSPLHF.

V gene TRBV28 combines with J gene TRBJ2-1; TRBD1 might be the D (5 bases). From germline, CDR1 is MDHEN and CDR2 SYDVKM. Deletions cut 8 bases from V and 0 bases from J, with 20 bases between. There are 17 residues in the CDR3. Here the CDR3 reads CASGHDSYRSSYNEQFF. CDR3 sequence (DNA): TGTGCCAGCGGTCACGACAGCTACAGAAGCTCCTACAATGAGCAGTTCTTC.

V gene TRBV20-1 combines with J gene TRBJ1-1; TRBD1 matches 10 bases. The trim removed 1 base at V and 4 bases at J, leaving 6 bases unmatched. Germline V gene sequence: CDR1 DFQATT, CDR2 SNEGSKA (reference sequence). The CDR3 covers 15 residues. The CDR3 nucleotides are TGCAGTGCTAGAGGGGGACAGGGGACTTCCACTGAAGCTTTCTTT. Its translation: CSARGGQGTSTEAFF.

Remarks on this clonotype: This clone may be a read error of a much larger clone one base away. Lacking the conserved final phenylalanine or tryptophan, this CDR3 likely reflects a read error. The chain is built from TRBV7-8 and TRBJ2-1; D is possibly TRBD1 (6 bases). Per the germline V gene, CDR1 is SGHVS and CDR2 is FQNEAQ. Trimming cost V 5 bases and J 8 bases, with 13 bases left between them. This CDR3 contains 13 residues. Written as DNA, the CDR3 is TGTGCCAGCAGCGCGAAACAGGGCTATGAGCAGTTCTCC. It codes for CASSAKQGYEQFS.

This clonotype was counted a few times. The J gene is TRBJ1-5, the V gene TRBV4-3; 12 nucleotides match TRBD1. With V trimmed by 2 bases and J by 6 bases, 14 bases remained unmatched. The length of the CDR3 is 19 residues. CDR1 is LGHNA, CDR2 YSLEER, per germline. CDR3: CASSQNPFTGTGGGQPQHF. In nucleotides, the CDR3 is TGCGCCAGCAGCCAAAACCCTTTCACCGGGACAGGGGGCGGTCAGCCCCAGCATTTT.

This clonotype was counted only a few times. V usage is TRBV11-2 and J usage is TRBJ2-1; 9 bases match TRBD2. The ends lost 5 bases at V and 9 bases at J; junction bases unmatched: 14. Germline CDR1 and CDR2: SGHAT and FQNNGV. This CDR3 contains 16 residues. The CDR3 nucleotides are TGTGCCAGCAGCCCGGTCCTGGGACTAGCCCCAATTGAGCAGTTCTTC. This encodes CASSPVLGLAPIEQFF.

In this sample, this clonotype turned up many times. The rearrangement links TRBV5-5 to TRBJ2-1; 8 nucleotides line up with TRBD2. The length of the CDR3 is 17 residues. V was pared by 3 bases and J by 4 bases, with 12 bases of the junction left unmatched. Germline V lookup: CDR1 SGHKS, CDR2 YYEKEE (reference sequence). As DNA, the CDR3 is TGTGCCAGCAGCTCCCCCTTAGCGGGGAAACTTTACAATGAGCAGTTCTTC. The encoded protein is CASSSPLAGKLYNEQFF.

This clonotype was seen a handful of times. The rearrangement joins TRBV7-2 to TRBJ2-7; tentative D call: TRBD2 (5 bases). Germline V gene data show CDR1 as SGHTA and CDR2 as FQGNSA. The CDR3 length is 17 residues. The germline V and J ends were trimmed by 5 bases and 2 bases, with 22 bases remaining between them. In DNA, the CDR3 is TGTGCCAGCAGCCTAAAAGACCATACTGGCGGGCCCTACGAGCAGTACTTC. Amino acid sequence: CASSLKDHTGGPYEQYF.

This chain links TRBV28 with TRBJ1-1; D ambiguous. V lost 5 bases to trimming and J lost 5 bases, with 9 bases between them. There are 12 residues in the CDR3. Germline CDR1 MDHEN, CDR2 SYDVKM. CDR3 in DNA: TGTGCCAGCAGTCGGACGAAGACTGAAGCTTTCTTT. Translating it yields CASSRTKTEAFF.

The table lists this clonotype with a few counts. The chain combines TRBV12-3 or TRBV12-4 with TRBJ2-7; D is undetermined. This CDR3 spans 13 amino acids. The V gene lost 6 bases and the J gene lost 2 bases, with 11 bases spanning the gap. The CDR3 DNA sequence: TGTGCCAGCAGCCACGGGCGCACCTACGAGCAGTACTTC. Its protein product is CASSHGRTYEQYF.

There are a few counts of this clonotype. This chain links TRBV11-2 with TRBJ2-1; 14 bases agree with TRBD2. The CDR3 has 20 residues. The V gene's germline CDR1 is SGHAT and CDR2 FQNNGV. V shed 5 bases and J 9 bases; nucleotides not matched to a gene: 21. The CDR3 loop is CASSPTTTFIGLAGGIEQFF. Written as DNA, the CDR3 is TGTGCCAGCAGCCCCACAACCACCTTCATTGGACTAGCGGGGGGTATTGAGCAGTTCTTC.

The chain carries TRBV3-1 and TRBJ2-5, with 9 bases identical to TRBD2. This CDR3 spans 15 amino acids. The V gene's germline CDR1 is LGHDT and CDR2 YNNKEL (reference sequence). With 3 bases clipped from V and 2 bases from J, the junction kept 4 bases outside the gene matches. CDR3 sequence: CASSHGTSRQETQYF. CDR3 in DNA: TGTGCCAGCAGCCACGGGACTAGCAGACAAGAGACCCAGTACTTC.

This clonotype was detected ten times or more. The rearrangement links TRBV18 to TRBJ2-2, with unresolved D. Germline CDR1 and CDR2: KGHSH and LQKENI. The CDR3 runs to 14 residues. Trimming stripped 3 bases from V and 0 bases from J, with 5 bases between. The CDR3 coding sequence is TGTGCCAGCTCACCGGCCACGAACACCGGGGAGCTGTTTTTT. Its translation: CASSPATNTGELFF. Full variable domain (outside the CDR3, taken from reference TRBV18 and TRBJ2-2): NAGVMQNPRHLVRRRGQEARLRCSPMKGHSHVYWYRQLPEEGLKFMVYLQKENIIDESGMPKERFSAEFPKEGPSILRIQQVVRGDSAAYFCASSPATNTGELFFGEGSRLTVL.